Listed below are T cell receptor beta chains from one sample, sequenced in a study of response to subunit inactivated influenza vaccine. TCRdb re-analysed the RT-PCR reads in MiXCR, keeping a single row per CDR3 protein. The table includes over 650,000 distinct CDR3 sequences, 18% detected once. The material was PBMCs from blood, obtained approximately 5 days after vaccination. These receptors were obtained from a man aged 45-65 years who received an inactivated influenza vaccine. The CDR3 runs from the conserved cysteine through the conserved F or W. D genes are given only for firm matches. Rows give clone size only sometimes, using once, few, many, or a class for an expanded clone.

d_call j_call clone_size v_call cdr3_nt cdr3_aa
TRBD2 TRBJ2-1 few TRBV20-1 TGCAGTGCGTCCCGGACTAGCGGTCACAATGAGCAGTTCTTC CSASRTSGHNEQFF
NA TRBJ1-6 NA TRBV28 TGTGCCAGCCGGGGGATGGCTTCACCCCTCCACTTT CASRGMASPLHF
NA TRBJ2-5 few TRBV24-1 TGTGCCACCAGTCGCGGGACGACCCAGTACTTC CATSRGTTQYF
NA TRBJ1-5 once TRBV28 TGTGCCAGCAAGCAGGGCGGCCAGCCCCAGCATTTT CASKQGGQPQHF
NA TRBJ1-1 few TRBV2 TGTGCCAGCAGATGGACCGCTATGAACACTGAAGCTTTCTTT CASRWTAMNTEAFF
NA TRBJ2-4 NA TRBV20-1 TGCAGTGCTATCCCCGGACCAAACATTCAGTACTTC CSAIPGPNIQYF
TRBD2 TRBJ2-3 NA TRBV18 TGTGCCAGCTCACAACTAGCGGGCGACACAGATACGCAGTATTTT CASSQLAGDTDTQYF
NA TRBJ1-2 NA TRBV12-3/TRBV12-4 TGTGCCAGCAGTTCGGGGGGCGGCGGGGTCCTCCGCGGCTACACCTTC CASSSGGGGVLRGYTF
TRBD2 TRBJ2-2 few TRBV6-1 TGTGCCAGCCGGACTAGCGGTTACGCCGGGGAGCTGTTTTTT CASRTSGYAGELFF
NA TRBJ1-1 NA TRBV5-1 TGCGCCAGCAGCTTGGATATATCGGCTCGGAACACTGAAGCTTTCTTT CASSLDISARNTEAFF
NA TRBJ2-1 many TRBV5-6 TGTGCCAGCAGTTATAGGACGGCTAGCTCCTACAATGAGCAGTTCTTC CASSYRTASSYNEQFF
TRBD2 TRBJ2-3 NA TRBV7-2 TGTGCCAGCAGCGCCAACCGACTAGCGGGTGGAGGAGGTACGCAGTATTTT CASSANRLAGGGGTQYF
TRBD2 TRBJ2-1 NA TRBV6-5 TGTGCCAGCAGTTACCACGCGGGGGGCTCCTACAATGAGCAGTTCTTC CASSYHAGGSYNEQFF
NA TRBJ2-5 NA TRBV20-1 TGCAGTGCTTCCCAGGGTCACCCTCAAGAGACCCAGTACTTC CSASQGHPQETQYF
NA TRBJ1-1 NA TRBV29-1 TGCAGCGCCGCGAAGGCCATCGAAGCTTTCTTT CSAAKAIEAFF
NA TRBJ2-3 many TRBV12-3/TRBV12-4 TGTGCCAGCAGTCTACTAGACACAGATACGCAGTATTTT CASSLLDTDTQYF
NA TRBJ2-5 NA TRBV6-5 TGTGCCAGCAGTTACCCACCAGGGAAAGAGACCCAGTACTTC CASSYPPGKETQYF
NA TRBJ1-5 NA TRBV6-4 TGTGCCAGCAGTGACTCAGCCGGGCAGACCCATAGCAATCAGCCCCAGCATTTT CASSDSAGQTHSNQPQHF
TRBD1 TRBJ2-2 NA TRBV6-1 TGTGCCAGCAGGGGGACAGCCCTTAACACCGGGGAGCTGTTTTTT CASRGTALNTGELFF
NA TRBJ2-5 NA TRBV7-8 TGTGCCAGCAGCTTACCTGAGACTAGTAAAGAGACCCAGTACTTC CASSLPETSKETQYF
NA TRBJ1-5 many TRBV10-3 TGTGCCACCAGACAGGGCAATCAGCCCCAGCATTTT CATRQGNQPQHF
TRBD1 TRBJ1-6 few TRBV30 TGTGCCTGGAGGGTCCGGGACAGGGGCAATTCACCCCTCCACTTT CAWRVRDRGNSPLHF
TRBD2 TRBJ2-7 NA TRBV28 TGTGCCAGCTTGAACGTAGCGGGAGTACCCTACGAGCAGTACTTC CASLNVAGVPYEQYF
TRBD1 TRBJ1-1 many TRBV4-2 TGTGCCAGCAGCCGTACCGGGACAGAGAACACTGAAGCTTTCTTT CASSRTGTENTEAFF
NA TRBJ2-2 NA TRBV6-4 TGTGCCAGCAGAATTGACAGCTACACCGGGGAGCTGTTTTTT CASRIDSYTGELFF
NA TRBJ2-6 few TRBV29-1 TGCAGCGTTCTGCGTGTGGTCTCCGCTGGGGCCAACGTCCTGACTTTC CSVLRVVSAGANVLTF